This T cell receptor beta chain emerged from a study of CD8+ T cells in alopecia areata. This clone was recorded a few times. Its antigen remains unknown. The CDR3 is made up of 13 amino acids. Trimming removed 1 base from V and 6 bases from J, with 10 bases in between. Germline V gene lookup returns CDR1 SEHNR and CDR2 FQNEAQ (reference sequence). Described treatment: oral pan-JAK inhibitor, 5-10 mg twice daily. Study-wide points: Among the top 100, expanded CD8+ clones were significantly decreased by tofacitinib, as was scalp clonality. Clonality exceeded that of normal scalp in lesional scalp, most notably in alopecia totalis/universalis.

Reverse transcribed after extraction, RNA yielded cDNA as the sequencing template. Sequencing used immunoSEQ multiplex PCR; TCRdb keeps in-frame clones, though not all of them. The sample consists of about 64,000 clones, about half of them appearing once. The rearrangement links TRBV7-9 to TRBJ2-7; D remains ambiguous. The sequences come from CD8+ T cells sorted from blood, collected at roughly week 36, from a patient treated with tofacitinib. This receptor was identified in a human donor with alopecia areata. The CDR3 DNA is TGTGCCAGCAGCTTAGGTTTACAGCGCGAGCAGTACTTC. Protein: CASSLGLQREQYF.